The text below deals with one TCR beta chain. These data belong to a study of lymphopenia after photon versus proton radiotherapy. This CDR3 comprises 13 residues. Germline V gives CDR1 LNHDA, CDR2 SQIVND (reference sequence). V lost 4 bases and J lost 2, with 8 bases in between. Assay: immunoSEQ multiplex PCR; the TCRdb copy retains only in-frame clones and omits some. Of over 35,000 clones listed, over 75% are singletons. The sequences come from peripheral blood, collected from a patient treated with proton-based radiotherapy. The chain employs TRBV19 and TRBJ1-2; D might be TRBD1 (5 bases). The origin of this receptor is a woman between 70 and 85 years old with pancreatic cancer. CDR3 bases: TGTGCCAGTAGTACGGGGCGGAACTATGGCTACACCTTC. The encoded protein is CASSTGRNYGYTF.